A single sample is the source of the 8 T cell receptor beta chains below, sequenced in a study of blood T cell repertoires in COVID-19. Profiled with immunoSEQ multiplex PCR; TCRdb holds only in-frame clones, not every one. Here the sample spans some 500,000 clones, 88% being singletons. Source material: PBMCs or T cells enriched from blood (not recorded which). These receptors originate from a middle-aged woman who had recovered from COVID-19.

The CDR3 is CASSQGVQTHQPQHF. The CDR3 nucleotides read TGCGCCAGCAGCCAAGGGGTACAGACCCATCAGCCCCAGCATTTT. The chain uses TRBV4-1 and TRBJ1-5; no clear D gene. V lost 1 base to trimming and J lost 5 bases, with 12 bases between them. This CDR3 is 15 amino acids long. The germline gives CDR1 MGHRA, CDR2 YSYEKL.

The chain combines TRBV3-1 (or the pseudogene TRBV3-2) with TRBJ2-7; D is ambiguous. V was clipped by 4 bases and J by 2 bases, with 9 bases between them. CDR1 is LGHDT and CDR2 is YNNKEL in the germline V gene (reference sequence). CDR3 length: 13 residues. The CDR3 reads CASSPRRAYEQYF. The DNA for the CDR3 is TGTGCCAGCAGCCCCCGACGGGCCTACGAGCAGTACTTC.

The chain has TRBV20-1 and TRBJ2-7; unclear D gene. The CDR3 is 11 residues long. The V gene's germline CDR1 is DFQATT and CDR2 SNEGSKA (reference sequence). Trimming took 5 bases from V and 2 from J, leaving 7 bases between them. The CDR3 reads CSAQEAYEQYF. The CDR3 DNA reads as TGCAGTGCTCAAGAGGCCTACGAGCAGTACTTC.

The V gene is TRBV25-1, the J gene TRBJ2-2; D not certain. Trimming stripped 2 bases from V and 8 bases from J, with 15 bases between. This CDR3 has 15 residues. Germline V gene lookup returns CDR1 MGHDK and CDR2 SYGVNS. This CDR3 is CASSETLLRGGELFF. For the CDR3, the DNA is TGTGCCAGCAGTGAAACCCTATTACGAGGAGGGGAGCTGTTTTTT.

This clone showed up just once. The genes are TRBV7-2 and TRBJ2-7; 7 bases match TRBD2. V trimming: 5 bases; J trimming: 0 bases; junction bases outside the gene matches: 7. Germline loops: CDR1 SGHTA, CDR2 FQGNSA. The CDR3 covers 15 residues. CDR3 residues: CASSLTTSASYEQYF. The CDR3 region has the DNA TGTGCCAGCAGCCTTACTACTAGCGCCTCCTACGAGCAGTACTTC.

The V call is TRBV5-4, the J call TRBJ1-4; maybe TRBD1 (5 bases). Per germline, CDR1 SGHNT and CDR2 YYREEE (reference sequence). The CDR3 totals 14 residues. Trimming removed 0 bases at V and 8 bases at J, with 11 bases between. The CDR3 loop is CASSLDGGEEKLFF. In DNA form, the CDR3 reads TGTGCCAGCAGCTTGGATGGGGGGGAGGAAAAACTGTTTTTT.

CDR3 sequence (DNA): TGCAGCGTTGGGAGGACTTTTTACAATGAGCAGTTCTTC. This sequence encodes CSVGRTFYNEQFF. V usage is TRBV29-1 and J usage is TRBJ2-1; the D gene is possibly TRBD2 (5 bases). Trimming cost V 4 bases and J 4 bases, with 11 bases left between them. The CDR3 is made up of 13 amino acids. In germline, CDR1 is SQVTM, CDR2 ANQGSEA.

This chain connects TRBV12-3 or TRBV12-4 to TRBJ1-2; D gene ambiguous. Trimming stripped 6 bases from V and 7 bases from J, with 12 bases between. This CDR3 is 12 amino acids long. The CDR3 DNA is TGTGCCAGCAGCCTTACAGAGACTGGCTACACCTTC. It translates to CASSLTETGYTF.